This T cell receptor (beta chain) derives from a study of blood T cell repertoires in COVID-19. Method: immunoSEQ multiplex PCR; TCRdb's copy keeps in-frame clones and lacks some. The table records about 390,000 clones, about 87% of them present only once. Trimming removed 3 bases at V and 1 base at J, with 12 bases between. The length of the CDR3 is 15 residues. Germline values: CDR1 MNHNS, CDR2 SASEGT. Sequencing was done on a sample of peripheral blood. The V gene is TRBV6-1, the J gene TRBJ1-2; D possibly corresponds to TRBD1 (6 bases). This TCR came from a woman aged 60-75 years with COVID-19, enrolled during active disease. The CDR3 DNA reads TGTGCCAGCAGTGATAGGGACACCTATAACTATGGCTACACCTTC. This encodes CASSDRDTYNYGYTF.